This T cell receptor (beta chain) was documented in a study of blood T cell repertoires in COVID-19. The table came from immunoSEQ multiplex PCR; TCRdb's copy has only in-frame clones and leaves some out. Of about 240,000 clones in the sample, under 85% were seen once. The TCR originated in a man aged 25 to 45 who had recovered from COVID-19. Specimen: peripheral blood.

The CDR3 DNA reads as TGTGCCAGCAGTGAGGCCCCCCAAGAGACCCAGTACTTC. This translates into CASSEAPQETQYF. The chain carries TRBV6-4 and TRBJ2-5; D call uncertain. V was trimmed by 3 bases and J by 1 base, leaving 6 bases between them. The CDR3 covers 13 residues. Germline V lookup: CDR1 MRHNA, CDR2 SNTAGT.